The rows below give T cell receptor beta chains drawn from one sample of a study of blood T cell repertoires in COVID-19. The assay was immunoSEQ multiplex PCR, and TCRdb's table has in-frame clones only and misses some. The sample lists about 390,000 clones; approximately 87% were seen once. The material sequenced was PBMCs or T cells enriched from blood (not recorded which). All receptors come from a woman between 50 and 59 years old who had recovered from COVID-19. CDR3s include the opening cysteine and the closing phenylalanine or tryptophan. D genes are given only for firm matches. Some rows mark clone size as missing; the rest say once, few, many or name a class of expanded clone.

J | D | V | size | CDR3 | DNA
TRBJ2-7 | TRBD1 | TRBV13 | - | CASSHRDSSWVNEQYF | TGTGCCAGCAGCCACCGGGACAGCTCATGGGTGAACGAGCAGTACTTC
TRBJ2-5 | - | TRBV7-9 | - | CASSPPWGSGPLETQYF | TGTGCCAGCAGCCCCCCGTGGGGCAGCGGGCCCCTCGAGACCCAGTACTTC
TRBJ1-2 | - | TRBV28 | once | CASSGLRGYTF | TGTGCCAGCAGCGGTTTGCGTGGCTACACCTTC
TRBJ2-3 | TRBD2 | TRBV29-1 | - | CSALFSSGGGTDTQYF | TGCAGCGCCCTCTTCTCTAGCGGGGGAGGAACAGATACGCAGTATTTT
TRBJ2-7 | - | TRBV28 | - | CASSPGDISYEQYF | TGTGCCAGCAGTCCCGGGGACATTTCCTACGAGCAGTACTTC
TRBJ1-4 | TRBD1 | TRBV11-2 | - | CASSRDRAHEKLFF | TGTGCCAGCAGCCGAGACAGGGCACACGAAAAACTGTTTTTT
TRBJ1-5 | - | TRBV3-1/TRBV3-2 | - | CASSHTTGNQPQHF | TGTGCCAGCAGCCATACTACAGGGAATCAGCCCCAGCATTTT
TRBJ2-5 | - | TRBV9 | - | CASSGDGGARIGTQYF | TGTGCCAGCAGCGGAGATGGGGGGGCTAGAATTGGGACCCAGTACTTC
TRBJ2-3 | TRBD2 | TRBV4-3 | - | CASSQTSGDHTDTQYF | TGCGCCAGCAGCCAGACTAGCGGGGACCACACAGATACGCAGTATTTT
TRBJ1-2 | TRBD1 | TRBV5-6 | - | CASTLIEGGRRGYTF | TGTGCCAGCACCCTTATCGAAGGGGGCCGGCGTGGCTACACCTTC
TRBJ1-1 | - | TRBV6-6 | - | CASSQGTFQAFF | TGTGCCAGCAGCCAGGGGACGTTCCAAGCTTTCTTT
TRBJ2-5 | TRBD2 | TRBV13 | - | CASSFLTSGTQETQYF | TGTGCCAGCAGCTTCTTGACTAGCGGAACCCAAGAGACCCAGTACTTC
TRBJ1-1 | - | TRBV7-9 | - | CVTKKSGGNTEAFF | TGTGTAACTAAAAAAAGCGGGGGGAACACTGAAGCTTTCTTT
TRBJ1-1 | - | TRBV4-3 | - | CASSQEVRHRTEAFF | TGCGCCAGCAGCCAAGAGGTAAGACACCGGACTGAAGCTTTCTTT
TRBJ2-1 | - | TRBV7-3 | - | CASSLMGAGNEQFF | TGTGCCAGCAGCTTAATGGGGGCTGGGAATGAGCAGTTCTTC
TRBJ2-7 | - | TRBV6-5 | - | CASSQTGGPYEQYF | TGTGCCAGCAGTCAAACGGGGGGCCCTTACGAGCAGTACTTC
TRBJ2-1 | TRBD2 | TRBV4-1 | - | CASSQDWAGSGGNEQFF | TGCGCCAGCAGCCAAGATTGGGCCGGGTCCGGGGGGAATGAGCAGTTCTTC
TRBJ2-7 | TRBD2 | TRBV6-5 | few | CASSQLAGETYEQYF | TGTGCCAGCAGTCAACTAGCGGGGGAGACCTACGAGCAGTACTTC
TRBJ1-2 | - | TRBV28 | - | CASRTGFLYGYTF | TGTGCCAGCAGAACAGGGTTTCTCTATGGCTACACCTTC
TRBJ1-5 | - | TRBV28 | - | CASSPRDFYSNQPQHF | TGTGCCAGCAGTCCCCGGGACTTCTATAGCAATCAGCCCCAGCATTTT
TRBJ1-2 | - | TRBV4-2 | - | CASSQGLDRFLGYTF | TGTGCCAGCAGCCAAGGCTTGGACAGATTTCTCGGCTACACCTTC
TRBJ1-2 | - | TRBV7-9 | few | CASSLTENFYGYTF | TGTGCCAGCAGCTTAACAGAAAACTTCTATGGCTACACCTTC
TRBJ2-5 | - | TRBV18 | - | CASSHSRDQETQYF | TGTGCCAGCTCTCATAGCCGGGATCAAGAGACCCAGTACTTC
TRBJ1-6 | TRBD1 | TRBV4-1 | - | CASRPQTGLRNSPLHF | TGCGCCAGCAGGCCTCAGACAGGGTTACGGAATTCACCCCTCCACTTT
TRBJ1-6 | - | TRBV4-2 | - | CASSQPGGLPSASPLHF | TGTGCCAGCAGCCAACCCGGGGGGCTGCCGTCGGCTTCACCCCTCCACTTT
TRBJ1-5 | - | TRBV5-1 | - | CASSLEGGRNQPQHF | TGCGCCAGCAGCTTGGAAGGGGGACGCAATCAGCCCCAGCATTTT
TRBJ1-4 | - | TRBV7-9 | once | CASSLRVGDEKLFF | TGTGCCAGCAGCTTGCGAGTAGGGGATGAAAAACTGTTTTTT
TRBJ1-3 | - | TRBV11-3 | - | CASSRGTGNTIYF | TGTGCCAGCAGTCGGGGTACTGGAAACACCATATATTTT
TRBJ1-1 | - | TRBV19 | - | CASSPTGSVNTEAFF | TGTGCCAGTAGTCCGACGGGATCGGTGAACACTGAAGCTTTCTTT
TRBJ2-2 | TRBD1 | TRBV18 | - | CASSPLTGTGWLANTGELFF | TGTGCCAGCTCACCACTAACCGGGACAGGGTGGTTGGCGAACACCGGGGAGCTGTTTTTT
TRBJ1-5 | - | TRBV5-6 | - | CASSLARGNQPQHF | TGTGCCAGCAGCTTGGCACGGGGGAATCAGCCCCAGCATTTT
TRBJ2-3 | TRBD2 | TRBV4-1 | - | CASSQDWRASGGPVTQYF | TGCGCCAGCAGCCAAGATTGGCGGGCTAGCGGGGGGCCAGTTACGCAGTATTTT
TRBJ1-6 | - | TRBV5-1 | - | CASSLKGVDSPLHF | TGCGCCAGCAGCTTGAAAGGGGTAGATTCACCCCTCCACTTT
TRBJ1-5 | - | TRBV6-4 | - | CASSGKGQGRFNQPQHF | TGTGCCAGCAGTGGAAAGGGGCAGGGGAGATTCAATCAGCCCCAGCATTTT
TRBJ2-5 | - | TRBV7-2 | few | CASSPSRGQETQYF | TGTGCCAGCAGCCCGTCGCGGGGGCAGGAGACCCAGTACTTC
TRBJ2-7 | - | TRBV21-1 | - | CASSETSGHYEQYF | TGTGCCAGCAGCGAGACTAGCGGGCACTACGAGCAGTACTTC
TRBJ1-4 | - | TRBV2 | - | CASSPVEFSAMNEKLFF | TGTGCCAGCAGTCCCGTGGAGTTTTCAGCAATGAACGAAAAACTGTTTTTT
TRBJ2-7 | TRBD2 | TRBV30 | - | CAWKLAGFREEQYF | TGTGCCTGGAAACTAGCGGGGTTCCGCGAGGAGCAGTACTTC
TRBJ2-3 | - | TRBV30 | - | CAWSVSSYTDTQYF | TGTGCCTGGAGTGTATCAAGCTATACAGATACGCAGTATTTT
TRBJ2-7 | - | TRBV21-1 | - | CASSPRGREDYEQYFGPLGQYF | -
TRBJ2-2 | TRBD1 | TRBV5-4 | - | CASRNTGVTGELFF | TGTGCCAGCAGAAATACAGGGGTCACCGGGGAGCTGTTTTTT
TRBJ1-2 | - | TRBV24-1 | - | CATSDLAAGGYTF | TGTGCCACCAGTGATTTGGCGGCTGGCGGCTACACCTTC
TRBJ2-7 | TRBD1 | TRBV27 | once | CASSPLGQASSYEQYF | TGTGCCAGCAGTCCATTGGGACAGGCCAGCTCCTACGAGCAGTACTTC
TRBJ1-1 | - | TRBV16 | - | CASSLTPGQTNTEAFF | TGTGCCAGCAGCCTTACTCCAGGACAGACGAACACTGAAGCTTTCTTT
TRBJ2-7 | - | TRBV11-1 | - | CASSQGLGGEQYF | TGTGCCAGCAGCCAAGGGCTAGGGGGCGAGCAGTACTTC
TRBJ1-2 | TRBD1 | TRBV6-5 | once | CASSYRGQKYGYTF | TGTGCCAGCAGTTACCGGGGACAGAAATATGGCTACACCTTC
TRBJ1-2 | - | TRBV6-1 | once | CASSEGHSTNYGYTF | TGTGCCAGCAGTGAAGGGCACAGTACTAACTATGGCTACACCTTC
TRBJ2-1 | TRBD1 | TRBV29-1 | - | CSVDWDSRSYNEQFF | TGCAGCGTTGATTGGGACAGCCGCTCCTACAATGAGCAGTTCTTC
TRBJ2-7 | - | TRBV9 | - | CASSVVSGTYEQYF | TGTGCCAGCAGCGTAGTGAGCGGTACCTACGAGCAGTACTTC
TRBJ2-3 | - | TRBV2 | - | CATRRGESTDTQYF | TGTGCCACGCGCCGCGGGGAGTCGACAGATACGCAGTATTTT
TRBJ1-2 | - | TRBV25-1 | - | CASSLVGSGSYGYTF | TGTGCCAGCAGCCTCGTTGGCAGTGGGAGCTATGGCTACACCTTC
TRBJ1-2 | - | TRBV14 | - | CASSLARNYGYTF | TGTGCCAGCAGCCTGGCCAGGAACTATGGCTACACCTTC
TRBJ2-2 | TRBD1 | TRBV5-1 | - | CASSPGQANTGELFF | TGCGCCAGCAGCCCCGGACAGGCGAACACCGGGGAGCTGTTTTTT